These 30 T cell receptor beta chains share one sample of origin, sequenced in a study of regulatory T cells in long-lasting Graves disease. This sample's time point: newly diagnosed GD, antithyroid drugs for less than 3 months. PBMCs provided the RNA from which the TCR library was made. According to the study, TCR beta libraries were built with iRepertoire HTBI primers and CDR3-region Arm-PCR. TCRdb re-analysed the multiplex PCR reads in MiXCR, keeping a single row per CDR3 protein. Altogether about 430,000 distinct CDR3 sequences are present, 14% to 15% being singletons, with the ten largest covering about 8%. These sequences were also reported in another study, on T cells in Graves' hyperthyroidism and ophthalmopathy.

The source was peripheral blood mononuclear cells (PBMCs), collected at new diagnosis, from a patient treated with antithyroid drugs. The receptor set was obtained from a woman aged 40 to 50 with Graves disease.

The rearrangement links TRBV28 to TRBJ2-1; TRBD2 matches 7 bases. Germline-derived CDR1 and CDR2 are MDHEN and SYDVKM. J was trimmed by 1 base and V by 5 bases; bases with no gene match: 5. There are 15 residues in the CDR3. The CDR3 nucleotides are TGTGCCAGCAGTACGGGGGGTACTTCCTACAATGAGCAGTTCTTC. This sequence encodes CASSTGGTSYNEQFF.

This clonotype was picked up many times. The chain has TRBV12-3 or TRBV12-4 and TRBJ1-1; D gene uncertain. Deletions cut 5 bases from V and 6 bases from J, with 16 bases between. The CDR3 spans 14 residues. In DNA form, the CDR3 reads TGTGCCAGCAGTCCGCAAAACTACGGCGCTGAAGCTTTCTTT. Translated: CASSPQNYGAEAFF.

Details on this clonotype: At one end, the junction sequence differs from germline, possibly due to a read error. The CDR3 loop is CASSLAGDNEEFF. The CDR3 bases are TGTGCCAGCAGCTTAGCGGGAGACAATGAGGAGTTCTTC. The gene calls are TRBV11-2 and TRBJ2-1; a possible D gene is TRBD2 (6 bases). Germline lookup yields CDR1 SGHAT and CDR2 FQNNGV. This CDR3 comprises 13 residues.

This clonotype was seen ten or more times. The chain uses TRBV6-2 or TRBV6-3 and TRBJ2-7; 8 bases align to TRBD2. V dropped 6 bases and J dropped 3; count of bases not matched to a gene: 10. Germline lookup yields CDR1 MNHEY and CDR2 SVGEGT. The CDR3 is 15 amino acids. DNA for the CDR3: TGTGCCAGCAGCCGCGGGGGGCAAGGGGGCTACGAGCAGTACTTC. Its translation: CASSRGGQGGYEQYF.

The genes are TRBV6-4 and TRBJ1-2; 9 nucleotides agree with TRBD1. Germline V gene data show CDR1 as MRHNA and CDR2 as SNTAGT. V gave up 3 bases and J gave up 5 bases; unmatched junction bases: 31. CDR3 length: 23 amino acids. CDR3 nucleotides: TGTGCCAGCAGTGAAGCGCTTCTTGGCGGGGCGAACACCGGGACAGGGATAGATTATGGCTACACCTTC. This gives the protein CASSEALLGGANTGTGIDYGYTF.

This clonotype appeared many times. The chain uses TRBV6-1 and TRBJ2-5; TRBD2 agrees at 16 bases. Germline values: CDR1 MNHNS, CDR2 SASEGT. The V gene end was trimmed by 6 bases and the J gene end by 5 bases; junction bases not matched to a gene: 6. This CDR3 is built from 16 residues. This CDR3 is CASRGGLAGGMETQYF. DNA for the CDR3: TGTGCCAGCAGAGGGGGACTAGCGGGAGGGATGGAGACCCAGTACTTC.

Details on this clonotype: A clone one base away is much larger, so this may be a read error. This chain uses TRBV15 with TRBJ2-3, with D possibly matching TRBD2 (6 bases). CDR3 size: 15 residues. Germline V lookup: CDR1 LNHNV, CDR2 YYDKDF (reference sequence). V was cut by 1 base and J by 3 bases, with 11 bases left in between. CDR3 loop: CATSRGHGGTDTQYF. In nucleotides, the CDR3 is TGTGCCACCAGCAGAGGTCATGGAGGGACAGATACGCAGTATTTT.

The rearrangement joins TRBV6-2 or TRBV6-3 to TRBJ2-1; D could derive from TRBD1 or TRBD2 (5 bases each). V was cut by 8 bases and J by 7 bases, with 24 bases left in between. Germline CDR1 is MNHEY and CDR2 is SVGEGT. The CDR3 runs to 16 residues. The CDR3 here is CASVGRTRVGMNEQFF. Written as DNA, the CDR3 is TGTGCCAGCGTGGGACGAACTAGAGTCGGTATGAATGAGCAGTTCTTC.

The rearrangement uses TRBV20-1 and TRBJ2-1, with D possibly matching TRBD2 (6 bases). The V end lost 3 bases, the J end lost 6 bases, and 21 bases lay between the germline ends. Germline values: CDR1 DFQATT, CDR2 SNEGSKA (reference sequence). The CDR3 covers 16 residues. The CDR3, as DNA: TGCAGTGCTAGTAAGGCTAGCGTGAGGGCCAGCAATGAGCAGTTCTTC. The encoded protein is CSASKASVRASNEQFF.

This clonotype showed up just a few times. The CDR3: CASNRDGSYEQYF. The CDR3 DNA follows: TGTGCCAGTAATAGGGACGGATCCTACGAGCAGTACTTC. The chain recombines TRBV19 with TRBJ2-7; D is possibly TRBD1 or TRBD2 (5 bases each). Germline CDR1 is LNHDA and CDR2 is SQIVND (reference sequence). The CDR3 runs to 13 residues. The V gene lost 7 bases and the J gene lost 1 base, with 11 bases spanning the gap.

This clonotype was counted between two and nine times. The rearrangement uses TRBV9 and TRBJ2-5; possible D gene TRBD1, 6 bases. The CDR3 has 14 amino acids. The V gene's germline CDR1 is SGDLS and CDR2 YYNGEE. Trimming pared 4 bases from V and 3 bases from J, leaving 13 bases between. This CDR3 is CASSLQGAKETQYF. In DNA, the CDR3 is TGTGCCAGCAGCTTACAGGGAGCCAAAGAGACCCAGTACTTC.

The sample holds many counts of this clonotype. V usage is TRBV12-5 and J usage is TRBJ1-3; 9 bases align to TRBD1. Germline V CDR1 and CDR2: LGHNT, FRNRAP. This CDR3 comprises 15 residues. J lost 1 base, V lost 6 bases, and 4 bases had no gene match. CDR3 amino acids: CASGSGQGSGNTIYF. The CDR3 DNA reads TGTGCTAGTGGCTCGGGACAGGGATCTGGAAACACCATATATTTT.

V gene TRBV29-1 combines with J gene TRBJ1-2, with D unresolved. Germline V gene data show CDR1 as SQVTM and CDR2 as ANQGSEA. V lost 4 bases, J lost 4 bases, and 10 bases lay in between. This CDR3 spans 12 amino acids. The CDR3: CSVGPEGYGYTF. In DNA, the CDR3 is TGCAGCGTTGGACCAGAGGGCTATGGCTACACCTTC.

This clonotype was recorded at least ten times. J is TRBJ2-1 and V is TRBV5-5; TRBD2 matches at 13 bases. Looked up from germline, CDR1 is SGHKS and CDR2 is YYEKEE (reference sequence). The V segment lost 3 bases and the J segment 9 bases; nucleotides outside the gene matches: 9. The CDR3 is 16 residues long. The CDR3 nucleotides are TGTGCCAGCAGCTCCCGACTAGCGGGAGGAGATTCTGAGCAGTTCTTC. As protein: CASSSRLAGGDSEQFF.

V is TRBV24-1 and J is TRBJ2-4; 7 nucleotides agree with TRBD1. CDR3 length: 13 amino acids. Germline values: CDR1 KGHDR, CDR2 SFDVKD. After removal of 6 bases from V and 9 bases from J, the junction contained 7 bases not matched to a gene. CDR3 coding DNA: TGTGCCACCAGTCCCGGACAGGAGGTCATTCAGTACTTC. Translated, it gives CATSPGQEVIQYF.

J is TRBJ1-1 and V is TRBV11-2; 9 nucleotides line up with TRBD1. The CDR3 length is 14 residues. Germline lookup yields CDR1 SGHAT and CDR2 FQNNGV. The V gene end was trimmed by 5 bases and the J gene end by 4 bases; junction bases not matched to a gene: 5. CDR3 in DNA: TGTGCCAGCAGCCACCGACAGGGGGTCACTGAAGCTTTCTTT. Protein product: CASSHRQGVTEAFF.

V gene TRBV4-1 combines with J gene TRBJ2-5; TRBD2 might be the D (5 bases). Germline CDR1 is MGHRA and CDR2 is YSYEKL. The CDR3 is 15 residues long. With 6 bases removed from V and 5 bases from J, the gap between germline ends came to 19 bases. The CDR3 region has the DNA TGCGCCAGCAGTAATACCGGGCTCACTAGGGAGACCCAGTACTTC. This encodes CASSNTGLTRETQYF.

The table lists this clonotype with many counts. This chain links TRBV28 with TRBJ2-7; D assignment may be TRBD1 or TRBD2 (5 bases each). The germline CDR1 and CDR2 sequences are MDHEN and SYDVKM. CDR3 size: 16 residues. V was cut by 5 bases and J by 0 bases, with 17 bases left in between. This CDR3 is CASSPTRDRSSYEQYF. CDR3 coding DNA: TGTGCCAGCAGTCCCACCCGGGACCGGAGCTCCTACGAGCAGTACTTC.

With regard to this clonotype: A read error is possible here, since a much larger clone lies one base away. The gene calls are TRBV5-6 and TRBJ1-5, with unresolved D. The V and J ends lost 4 bases and 9 bases respectively, with 14 bases between them. CDR1 is SGHDT and CDR2 is YYEEEE in the germline V gene. The CDR3 consists of 13 residues. For the CDR3, the DNA is TGTGCCAGCAGCCCCCAAGGGATAGGGCCCCAGCATTTT. As protein: CASSPQGIGPQHF.

This clonotype came up many times. In nucleotides, the CDR3 is TGCGCCAGCAGCTTCTACCTCCGGGACAGGGGCTTTAACACTGAAGCTTTCTTT. This translates into CASSFYLRDRGFNTEAFF. The chain employs TRBV5-1 and TRBJ1-1; 10 bases are a match to TRBD1. V was clipped by 2 bases and J by 2 bases; unmatched bases: 12. The germline gives CDR1 SGHRS, CDR2 YFSETQ. The CDR3 runs 18 residues.

This clonotype was seen repeatedly, ten times or more. The V and J genes are TRBV12-3 or TRBV12-4 and TRBJ1-5, with 12 bases that match TRBD1. V shed 6 bases, J shed 6 bases, and the junction held 15 bases outside the gene matches. The CDR3 sequence is 18 residues long. The CDR3: CASRPPGDRGLGGQPQHF. The CDR3 DNA follows: TGTGCCAGCAGGCCCCCGGGGGACAGGGGGCTGGGTGGTCAGCCCCAGCATTTT.

This clonotype was seen more than once but under ten times. The J gene is TRBJ2-7, the V gene TRBV20-1; no reliable D call. The CDR3 sequence is 17 residues long. CDR1 is DFQATT and CDR2 is SNEGSKA in the germline V gene (reference sequence). The ends were cut back, 4 bases at V and 4 bases at J, with 26 bases in the middle. Here the CDR3 reads CSANSLTLTTEFYEQYF. DNA for the CDR3: TGCAGTGCTAACTCTCTCACCCTTACCACAGAATTTTACGAGCAGTACTTC.

This chain connects TRBV28 to TRBJ2-7; D remains unclear. This CDR3 is 14 amino acids long. Trimming removed 5 bases at V and 7 bases at J, with 18 bases between. The germline V gene has CDR1 MDHEN and CDR2 SYDVKM. The CDR3 spells CASSGADISGEQYF. The DNA of the CDR3 is TGTGCCAGCAGTGGTGCAGATATATCAGGAGAGCAGTACTTC. Supplemented by reference TRBV28 and TRBJ2-7, the full variable domain reads DVKVTQSSRYLVKRTGEKVFLECVQDMDHENMFWYRQDPGLGLRLIYFSYDVKMKEKGDIPEGYSVSREKKERFSLILESASTNQTSMYLCASSGADISGEQYFGPGTRLTVT.

This clonotype was seen ten or more times. This rearrangement joins TRBV28 to TRBJ2-7; the D is unclear. Trimming took 3 bases from V and 6 from J, leaving 9 bases between them. The CDR3 extends over 12 amino acids. Per the germline V gene, CDR1 is MDHEN and CDR2 is SYDVKM. The CDR3 protein is CASSFDRAEQYF. CDR3 sequence (DNA): TGTGCCAGCAGTTTCGATAGGGCCGAGCAGTACTTC.

This clonotype has just a few counts. Given a much more abundant clone one base away, this may be a read error. The gene calls are TRBV3-1 and TRBJ1-2; D possibly corresponds to TRBD1 (5 bases). Germline V lookup: CDR1 LGHDT, CDR2 YNNKEL (reference sequence). The CDR3 loop spans 13 amino acids. CDR3 in amino acids: CASSFTGSYGYIF. In DNA form, the CDR3 reads TGTGCCAGCAGTTTCACAGGATCCTATGGCTACATCTTC.

This clonotype was seen repeatedly, ten times or more. Here the CDR3 reads CSVVFGTKSYEQYF. Written as DNA, the CDR3 is TGCAGCGTTGTTTTTGGGACAAAATCCTACGAGCAGTACTTC. The rearrangement uses TRBV29-1 and TRBJ2-7; D possibly corresponds to TRBD1 (6 bases). V lost 4 bases and J 1 base, leaving 14 bases between the germline ends. CDR1 and CDR2 (germline): SQVTM, ANQGSEA. The CDR3 totals 14 residues.

This rearrangement joins TRBV15 to TRBJ2-7; D not resolved. CDR1 and CDR2 from the germline V gene are LNHNV and YYDKDF (reference sequence). V gave up 5 bases and J gave up 0 bases, with 17 bases separating them. The CDR3 covers 16 residues. The CDR3 sequence is CATSRSHSASSYEQYF. The CDR3 nucleotides are TGTGCCACCAGCCGTTCACACTCCGCCAGCTCCTACGAGCAGTACTTC.

This clonotype was seen many times. The chain is built from TRBV6-1 and TRBJ1-2; TRBD1 might be the D (5 bases). This CDR3 is 14 amino acids long. V was cut by 7 bases and J by 8 bases, with 20 bases left in between. Looked up from germline, CDR1 is MNHNS and CDR2 is SASEGT. The DNA of the CDR3 is TGTGCCAGCACTACGGAGGGACGCTCCGGGGGCTACACCTTC. Amino acid sequence: CASTTEGRSGGYTF.

This clonotype occurred many times. This rearrangement joins TRBV10-3 to TRBJ2-7; a possible D gene is TRBD1 (8 bases). The CDR3 totals 14 residues. In germline, CDR1 is ENHRY, CDR2 SYGVKD. V dropped 2 bases and J dropped 5 bases, with 13 bases sitting between them. CDR3 bases: TGTGCCATCAGTGAGGAGCGGGACAGGAACGAGCAGTACTTC. Its translation is CAISEERDRNEQYF.

In its sample, this clonotype was seen many times. The chain joins TRBV3-1 to TRBJ2-1; D ambiguous. The V gene lost 1 base and the J gene lost 7 bases, with 14 bases spanning the gap. This CDR3 is 15 amino acids long. Germline V CDR1 and CDR2: LGHDT, YNNKEL (reference sequence). CDR3 sequence reads: CASSQVGVSKNEQFF. In nucleotides, the CDR3 is TGTGCCAGCAGCCAAGTTGGAGTAAGTAAGAATGAGCAGTTCTTC.